The clone carrying this TCR beta chain has only a few counts. In TCRdb, the RT-PCR reads were re-called with MiXCR into one record per CDR3 protein. The sample has more than 600,000 distinct CDR3 sequences, 12% to 15% seen once. The source material was memory CD4+ T cells from blood. This TCR was sampled from a female donor in good health, serving as a healthy control.

The CDR3 DNA sequence: TGTGCCAGCAGCAGGACTAGCGGGAGCGACGGTGTCACCGGGGAGCTGTTTTTT. This encodes CASSRTSGSDGVTGELFF. This chain links TRBV27 with TRBJ2-2; 13 positions match TRBD2. Germline V lookup: CDR1 MNHEY, CDR2 SMNVEV (reference sequence). The CDR3 sequence is 18 residues long. With V trimmed by 6 bases and J by 4 bases, 11 bases remained unmatched.